The next 14 T cell receptor beta chains were all read from a single sample in a study of early T cells in non-severe SARS-CoV-2 infection. Each CDR3 protein is one row after TCRdb ran MiXCR on the 5' RACE reads. The sample yields 35,000 to 55,000 distinct CDR3 sequences, roughly 6.1% seen once. The material sequenced was whole blood, taken at baseline. These receptors came from an adult who was a healthcare worker with PCR-confirmed SARS-CoV-2 infection or an uninfected control (not recorded which).

This clonotype was detected ten times or more. This sequence joins TRBV5-1 and TRBJ1-1; a possible D gene is TRBD1 (6 bases). Germline V CDR1 and CDR2: SGHRS, YFSETQ. The V end was cut by 4 bases, the J end by 0 bases, with 16 bases between. The CDR3 extends over 16 amino acids. CDR3 amino acids: CASSPRGGQMNTEAFF. As DNA, the CDR3 is TGCGCCAGCAGCCCGCGTGGGGGCCAGATGAACACTGAAGCTTTCTTT.

The chain carries TRBV6-5 and TRBJ2-7; tentatively, D is TRBD2 (5 bases). This CDR3 comprises 13 residues. Trimming took off 6 bases at V and 0 bases at J, with 9 bases between the two ends. Germline assignment: CDR1 MNHEY and CDR2 SVGAGI. The chain's CDR3 is CASRTTNSYEQYF. Written as DNA, the CDR3 is TGTGCCAGCAGGACTACCAACTCCTACGAGCAGTACTTC.

The sample holds many counts of this clonotype. The chain has TRBV4-1 and TRBJ2-3; 7 bases match TRBD2. CDR3 length: 14 residues. Germline CDR1 reads MGHRA; CDR2 reads YSYEKL. V lost 7 bases, J lost 1 base, and 5 bases stayed unmatched. In nucleotides, the CDR3 is TGCGCCAGCACGGCGGGAGTGGGCACAGATACGCAGTATTTT. Its protein product is CASTAGVGTDTQYF.

The chain combines TRBV4-1 with TRBJ2-3, with TRBD2 identical over 8 bases. Per germline, CDR1 MGHRA and CDR2 YSYEKL. The CDR3 spans 15 residues. Trimming cost V 1 base and J 3 bases; bases outside gene matches: 3. In DNA form, the CDR3 reads TGCGCCAGCAGCCAAGCGGGAGGGGGTACAGATACGCAGTATTTT. It specifies CASSQAGGGTDTQYF.

The sample holds many counts of this clonotype. This chain links TRBV23-1 with TRBJ2-5; D is possibly TRBD2 (5 bases). TRBV23-1 is labeled an ORF, and its function is uncertain. Trimming removed 8 bases at V and 5 bases at J, with 12 bases between. CDR3 size: 12 residues. In DNA, the CDR3 is TGCGCCAGCTTAGATCGAGGGGAGACCCAGTACTTC. It is translated as CASLDRGETQYF.

This clonotype was detected many times. The chain carries TRBV14 and TRBJ2-1; TRBD2 matches at 10 bases. This CDR3 comprises 17 residues. The germline gives CDR1 SGHDN, CDR2 FVKESK. The V and J ends lost 0 bases and 7 bases, in that order; junction bases with no gene match: 9. CDR3 sequence (DNA): TGTGCCAGCAGCCAAGAAAGGTCGCTAGCGGGGGTAAATGAGCAGTTCTTC. Its protein product is CASSQERSLAGVNEQFF. Supplemented by reference TRBV14 and TRBJ2-1, the full variable domain reads EAGVTQFPSHSVIEKGQTVTLRCDPISGHDNLYWYRRVMGKEIKFLLHFVKESKQDESGMPNNRFLAERTGGTYSTLKVQPAELEDSGVYFCASSQERSLAGVNEQFFGPGTRLTVL.

This clonotype was counted only a few times. The V and J genes are TRBV20-1 and TRBJ1-5; weak D call: TRBD1 (5 bases). Per the germline V gene, CDR1 is DFQATT and CDR2 is SNEGSKA (reference sequence). CDR3 length: 12 residues. CDR3 in DNA: TGCGCCGCGGGGCGGACTAATCAGCCCCAGCATTTT. It encodes CAAGRTNQPQHF.

This clonotype was seen only a few times. The rearrangement uses TRBV7-3 and TRBJ2-3; TRBD2 aligns across 8 bases. Germline assignment: CDR1 SGHTA and CDR2 FQGTGA. This CDR3 is 14 amino acids long. The J segment lost 6 bases and the V segment lost 3 bases, leaving 5 bases of the junction unmatched. Here the CDR3 reads CASSFSGSRDTQYF. CDR3 coding DNA: TGTGCCAGCAGCTTCAGCGGGAGTAGGGATACGCAGTATTTT.

The sample holds many counts of this clonotype. The genes are TRBV5-6 and TRBJ2-2; a weak D match, TRBD2 (6 bases). Germline V gives CDR1 SGHDT, CDR2 YYEEEE. V lost 7 bases, J lost 2 bases, and 9 bases lay in between. The CDR3 is 13 amino acids. The CDR3, as DNA: TGTGCCAGCGAGCGGGTTAACACCGGGGAGCTGTTTTTT. Amino acid sequence: CASERVNTGELFF.

This clonotype occurred many times. The V gene is TRBV29-1, the J gene TRBJ1-5; D ambiguous. Trimming shortened V by 2 bases and J by 2 bases, and 7 bases separated the two germline ends. The germline gives CDR1 SQVTM, CDR2 ANQGSEA. The CDR3 consists of 13 residues. The DNA of the CDR3 is TGCAGCGTTGAAAGCGGGGGCAATCAGCCCCAGCATTTT. As protein: CSVESGGNQPQHF.

V and J are TRBV9 and TRBJ2-7, with 9 bases aligning to TRBD2. The CDR3 totals 14 residues. The V and J ends lost 3 bases and 6 bases, in that order; junction bases with no gene match: 7. The germline V gene encodes CDR1 SGDLS and CDR2 YYNGEE. The CDR3 region is CASSGGLAPVEQYF. The CDR3 DNA is TGTGCCAGCAGCGGGGGACTAGCCCCGGTCGAGCAGTACTTC.

This clonotype qualifies as medium-sized. V usage is TRBV6-5 and J usage is TRBJ1-4, with 7 bases fitting TRBD1. The germline V gene encodes CDR1 MNHEY and CDR2 SVGAGI. The length of the CDR3 is 15 residues. J lost 5 bases, V lost 4 bases, and 7 bases had no gene match. The CDR3 loop is CASSFSGTANEKLFF. The CDR3 DNA is TGTGCCAGCAGTTTTTCCGGGACAGCGAATGAAAAACTGTTTTTT.

This clonotype was seen a few times. The genes are TRBV5-1 and TRBJ2-3; D gene uncertain. CDR1 SGHRS and CDR2 YFSETQ come from the germline V gene. The V gene lost 1 base and the J gene lost 4 bases, with 7 bases spanning the gap. The length of the CDR3 is 13 residues. This chain's CDR3 is CASSLQAADTQYF. The CDR3 DNA reads TGCGCCAGCAGCTTGCAGGCGGCAGATACGCAGTATTTT.

This chain connects TRBV5-4 to TRBJ1-6; no clear D gene. Germline V gene lookup returns CDR1 SGHNT and CDR2 YYREEE (reference sequence). The CDR3 runs 15 residues. V was clipped by 4 bases and J by 4 bases, with 12 bases between them. The CDR3 here is CASSDPTEYNSPLHF. CDR3 nucleotides: TGTGCCAGCAGCGATCCCACAGAATATAATTCACCCCTCCACTTT.